The next 30 T cell receptor beta chains were all read from a single sample in a study of monozygotic twins with inflammatory bowel disease. One entry per CDR3 protein, without DNA, is what TCRdb gives after re-calling the 5' RACE reads. Here the sample table reports approximately 400,000 distinct CDR3 sequences. The sequencing input was blood. The receptors were sampled from a human donor with ulcerative colitis or Crohn's disease, or a healthy co-twin of an affected twin (not recorded which).

The chain recombines TRBV4-3 with TRBJ2-1; the TCRdb D gene call, TRBD2, has no DNA to confirm it. From germline, CDR1 is LGHNA and CDR2 YSLEER. This CDR3 has 16 amino acids. CDR3 residues: CASSQRRAQVNNEQFF.

This chain links TRBV7-2 with TRBJ2-1; TCRdb's D call, TRBD1, is unchecked because there is no DNA. The CDR3 has 14 amino acids. Germline loops: CDR1 SGHTA, CDR2 FQGNSA. The CDR3 loop is CASSRDRGIDEQFF.

The chain couples TRBV27 to TRBJ1-1. Germline assignment: CDR1 MNHEY and CDR2 SMNVEV (reference sequence). The CDR3 contains 16 residues. The CDR3 reads CASSPRTVALNTEAFF.

The chain's CDR3 is CASSPRGIQYF. The rearrangement links TRBV7-2 to TRBJ2-4; TCRdb outputs TRBD1, but without DNA this stays unchecked. Per the germline V gene, CDR1 is SGHTA and CDR2 is FQGNSA. There are 11 residues in the CDR3.

This chain connects TRBV5-1 to TRBJ1-6; checking the TCRdb D call of TRBD1 is not possible without DNA. Looked up from germline, CDR1 is SGHRS and CDR2 is YFSETQ. CDR3 size: 14 residues. CDR3 protein: CASSREGTNSPLHF.

The chain couples TRBV6-2 or TRBV6-3 to TRBJ1-5; TCRdb's assignment of TRBD1 cannot be checked, as there is no DNA. The CDR3 is 16 residues long. Germline V CDR1 and CDR2: MNHEY, SVGEGT. The CDR3 sequence is CASSYTGQGGDQPQHF.

The CDR3 loop is CATRDTDNPPLHF. The J gene is TRBJ1-6, the V gene TRBV19; with no DNA, the TCRdb D assignment of TRBD1 cannot be verified. CDR3 length equals 13 residues. Looked up from germline, CDR1 is LNHDA and CDR2 is SQIVND (reference sequence).

The rearrangement joins TRBV9 to TRBJ2-2; TCRdb picks TRBD2, but there is no DNA to check that call. The germline V gene has CDR1 SGDLS and CDR2 YYNGEE. This CDR3 comprises 15 residues. This CDR3 is CASSVGTVEGGELFF.

The rearrangement joins TRBV5-1 to TRBJ2-1; the TRBD2 assignment by TCRdb is unverifiable without DNA. The CDR3 runs 15 residues. Germline V gene lookup returns CDR1 SGHRS and CDR2 YFSETQ. This chain's CDR3 is CASSLRGFPSDEQFF.

The chain carries TRBV30 and TRBJ2-1; TCRdb calls TRBD2, which cannot be checked without DNA. This CDR3 has 19 amino acids. The germline gives CDR1 GTSNPN, CDR2 SVGIG (reference sequence). CDR3: CAWSYRTSGSRPSYNEQFF.

V and J are TRBV28 and TRBJ2-5; no DNA is available, so the TRBD2 call from TCRdb remains unchecked. This CDR3 is 14 amino acids long. Germline V gene lookup returns CDR1 MDHEN and CDR2 SYDVKM. This CDR3 is CASRSGVRGETQYF.

The rearrangement uses TRBV4-1 and TRBJ2-4; without DNA, the TCRdb call of TRBD2 cannot be checked. Germline-derived CDR1 and CDR2 are MGHRA and YSYEKL. CDR3 length: 16 residues. CDR3 protein: CASSQGRAFGKNIQYF.

The rearrangement uses TRBV5-1 and TRBJ1-1. Germline V lookup: CDR1 SGHRS, CDR2 YFSETQ. This CDR3 has 13 residues. CDR3: CASSLIEDTEAFF.

The chain employs TRBV6-5 and TRBJ1-5. CDR1 and CDR2 from the germline V gene are MNHEY and SVGAGI. The CDR3 has 13 residues. CDR3 in amino acids: CASSTIEGQPQHF.

V is TRBV3-1 and J is TRBJ2-7; the D call of TRBD1 rests on TCRdb alone, since no DNA is present to check it. This CDR3 is 13 amino acids long. Germline V CDR1 and CDR2: LGHDT, YNNKEL (reference sequence). CDR3 in amino acids: CAISQDPGGVEYF.

The V gene is TRBV6-1, the J gene TRBJ1-1; TCRdb picks TRBD1, but there is no DNA to check that call. Germline values: CDR1 MNHNS, CDR2 SASEGT. The CDR3 has 14 amino acids. CDR3: CASSEWGGVTEAFF.

The J gene is TRBJ1-4, the V gene TRBV27; the D gene TCRdb calls, TRBD1, cannot be checked with no DNA. The germline gives CDR1 MNHEY, CDR2 SMNVEV (reference sequence). This CDR3 spans 17 amino acids. The CDR3 sequence: CASTNHLGAATNEKLFF.

V gene TRBV25-1 combines with J gene TRBJ2-2. The germline V gene encodes CDR1 MGHDK and CDR2 SYGVNS. This CDR3 spans 11 amino acids. This CDR3 reads CASGTAGELFF. Variable domain in full (rest from reference TRBV25-1 and TRBJ2-2): EADIYQTPRYLVIGTGKKITLECSQTMGHDKMYWYQQDPGMELHLIHYSYGVNSTEKGDLSSESTVSRIRTEHFPLTLESARPSHTSQYLCASGTAGELFFGEGSRLTVL.

This chain connects TRBV6-2 or TRBV6-3 to TRBJ2-1; the D gene TCRdb calls, TRBD2, cannot be checked with no DNA. Germline-derived CDR1 and CDR2 are MNHEY and SVGEGT. This CDR3 has 16 amino acids. The CDR3 spells CASSLAPGTRRGEQFF.

This chain's CDR3 is CSAREGLAYNTGELFF. This chain uses TRBV20-1 with TRBJ2-2; lacking DNA, the TRBD2 call made by TCRdb goes unchecked. The CDR3 has 16 amino acids. In germline, CDR1 is DFQATT, CDR2 SNEGSKA (reference sequence).

The chain links TRBV30 to TRBJ2-5; lacking DNA, the TRBD2 call made by TCRdb goes unchecked. The CDR3 is made up of 16 amino acids. Germline-derived CDR1 and CDR2 are GTSNPN and SVGIG (reference sequence). The CDR3 region is CAWSVQGGKLQETQYF.

The chain is built from TRBV7-2 and TRBJ1-2. Germline CDR1 reads SGHTA; CDR2 reads FQGNSA. This CDR3 spans 15 amino acids. CDR3 sequence: CASSPAGTKVYGYTF.

This chain's CDR3 is CASSLTPGGLNEQFF. The chain has TRBV7-8 and TRBJ2-1; as DNA is missing, the TRBD2 call by TCRdb cannot be tested. CDR3 length: 15 residues. Per the germline V gene, CDR1 is SGHVS and CDR2 is FQNEAQ.

The chain joins TRBV5-1 to TRBJ2-5; TCRdb's assignment of TRBD2 cannot be checked, as there is no DNA. This CDR3 has 14 amino acids. From germline, CDR1 is SGHRS and CDR2 YFSETQ. Here the CDR3 reads CASSLRELQETQYF.

The rearrangement joins TRBV20-1 to TRBJ2-4; TCRdb calls TRBD2, which cannot be checked without DNA. From germline, CDR1 is DFQATT and CDR2 SNEGSKA (reference sequence). The CDR3 sequence is 15 residues long. The CDR3 spells CSAREPLAGRNIQYF.

J is TRBJ2-1 and V is TRBV7-9; TCRdb calls TRBD2, which cannot be checked without DNA. Germline V gene sequence: CDR1 SEHNR, CDR2 FQNEAQ (reference sequence). CDR3 length equals 14 residues. The CDR3: CASSRDSAYNEQFF.

The CDR3 here is CASSALAGAESSYEQYF. The genes are TRBV6-1 and TRBJ2-7; lacking DNA, the TRBD2 call made by TCRdb goes unchecked. This CDR3 is built from 17 residues. Germline V gene lookup returns CDR1 MNHNS and CDR2 SASEGT.

The chain employs TRBV19 and TRBJ2-7; without DNA, the TCRdb call of TRBD2 cannot be checked. This CDR3 has 13 amino acids. Germline CDR1 reads LNHDA; CDR2 reads SQIVND (reference sequence). The CDR3 spells CASSISGGSEQYF.

V gene TRBV20-1 combines with J gene TRBJ1-1; lacking DNA, the TRBD1 call made by TCRdb goes unchecked. CDR1 and CDR2 (germline): DFQATT, SNEGSKA (reference sequence). The length of the CDR3 is 14 residues. This CDR3 reads CSARATGRFTEAFF.

This sequence joins TRBV27 and TRBJ2-5; TCRdb picks TRBD1, but there is no DNA to check that call. From germline, CDR1 is MNHEY and CDR2 SMNVEV (reference sequence). This CDR3 region has 15 residues. This CDR3 is CASRVVGESQETQYF.